This T cell receptor (beta chain) derives from a study of cytomegalovirus exposure and HLA in healthy donors. The table lists this clone with a few counts. Deletions cut 9 bases from V and 1 base from J, with 13 bases between. The CDR3 is 14 amino acids. Germline values: CDR1 MDHEN, CDR2 SYDVKM. Both 60 Vbeta primers and 13 Jbeta primers went into the PCR. Per the authors' pipeline: In a later analysis, the count reached 74 million or so unique TCR beta chains, with 10 million to 11 million shared. Profiled with immunoSEQ multiplex PCR; TCRdb holds only in-frame clones, not every one. The D gene and trimming were derived from the DNA, and the V and J assignments and clone size from that table. Altogether approximately 160,000 clones are present, less than 85% being singletons, with the ten largest covering roughly 1.5%.

This sequence joins TRBV28 and TRBJ1-5; D perhaps matches TRBD1 (6 bases). Sequenced material: PBMCs. This receptor was taken from a male donor in good health and CMV-seronegative. CDR3 amino acids: CASSSGVSNQPQHF. DNA of the CDR3: TGTGCCAGTAGCTCAGGGGTAAGCAATCAGCCCCAGCATTTT.